The clone carrying this T cell receptor beta chain was seen many times. Its specificity is unknown. This CDR3 comprises 14 residues. Between the trimmed V and J ends, which lost 1 base and 1 base, there was a span of 8 bases. The germline gives CDR1 MNHNS, CDR2 SASEGT. PBMCs came from more than 9.5 ml fresh peripheral blood. From RNA transcripts, TCR beta CDR3 regions were amplified. An initial round of RT-PCR targeting the TCR CDR3 relied on the HTBI primer set. TCRdb called the multiplex PCR reads again in MiXCR, with one record for every CDR3 protein. In the table there are some 370,000 distinct CDR3 sequences, roughly 15% of which are singletons. The source of the sample is a study of T cells in Graves' hyperthyroidism and ophthalmopathy. Study findings and constraints: With a median lead of 6.5 months before onset, the model predicted ophthalmopathy.

This TCR derives from a woman aged 25-40 years with Graves' hyperthyroidism that later progressed to Graves' ophthalmopathy. This chain joins TRBV6-1 and TRBJ2-7; D is undetermined. Source material: blood. The CDR3 spells CASSEEVVSYEQYF. CDR3 nucleotide sequence: TGTGCCAGCAGTGAAGAGGTGGTTTCCTACGAGCAGTACTTC.